The 14 T cell receptor beta chains below were found in one sample sequenced in a study of regulatory T cells in long-lasting Graves disease. Through Arm-PCR of CDR3 regions and iRepertoire HTBI primers, TCR beta libraries were built. Via MiXCR, TCRdb re-called the multiplex PCR reads, giving one row per CDR3 protein. The table has fewer than 450,000 distinct CDR3 sequences, about 20% seen once; the top ten hold less than 25%. The time point is: persistent/refractory GD, antithyroid drugs over 5 years with positive TRAb. RNA extracted from PBMCs served as the sequencing template. Source: peripheral blood mononuclear cells (PBMCs), taken when the disease was refractory, from a patient treated with antithyroid drugs. These receptors came from a female donor with Graves disease.

In its sample, this clonotype was seen a few times. This rearrangement joins TRBV11-2 to TRBJ2-7; D gene unclear. This CDR3 contains 12 residues. V lost 3 bases and J 8 bases, leaving 11 bases between the germline ends. Per the germline V gene, CDR1 is SGHAT and CDR2 is FQNNGV. CDR3 loop: CASSFETKQQYF. The CDR3 DNA sequence: TGTGCCAGCAGCTTTGAGACCAAACAGCAGTACTTC.

The V and J genes are TRBV7-2 and TRBJ2-1; possibly TRBD2 for D (6 bases). Germline CDR1 SGHTA, CDR2 FQGNSA. The CDR3 runs to 14 residues. V was trimmed by 3 bases and J by 0 bases, leaving 6 bases between them. The CDR3 protein is CASSLGGSYNEQFF. CDR3 in DNA: TGTGCCAGCAGCTTGGGGGGCTCCTACAATGAGCAGTTCTTC.

This sequence joins TRBV20-1 and TRBJ2-7, with a weak D call TRBD1 (6 bases). Trimming took off 5 bases at V and 9 bases at J, with 14 bases between the two ends. The CDR3 runs 11 residues. CDR1 DFQATT and CDR2 SNEGSKA come from the germline V gene (reference sequence). This CDR3 reads CSAGTRRGQYF. In DNA form, the CDR3 reads TGCAGTGCTGGGACACGTAGGGGGCAGTACTTC.

This clonotype came up many times. The V gene is TRBV20-1, the J gene TRBJ1-1; 9 positions match TRBD1. The trim removed 3 bases at V and 1 base at J, leaving 6 bases unmatched. Germline-derived CDR1 and CDR2 are DFQATT and SNEGSKA (reference sequence). CDR3 length: 15 residues. The CDR3 region is CSASPGTGSNTEAFF. The CDR3, as DNA: TGCAGTGCTAGTCCCGGGACAGGGTCGAACACTGAAGCTTTCTTT.

This clonotype was observed many times. The chain joins TRBV3-1 to TRBJ2-1; D ambiguous. CDR3 length equals 15 residues. The V gene lost 4 bases and the J gene lost 7 bases, with 17 bases spanning the gap. CDR1 is LGHDT and CDR2 is YNNKEL in the germline V gene (reference sequence). The CDR3 sequence is CASSLSWTGYNEQFF. The CDR3 DNA sequence: TGTGCCAGCAGCCTCTCCTGGACGGGTTATAATGAGCAGTTCTTC.

This clonotype has ten or more counts. The chain carries TRBV15 and TRBJ2-7; D could derive from TRBD1 or TRBD2 (6 bases each). V was clipped by 2 bases and J by 7 bases, with 24 bases between them. CDR1 and CDR2 (germline): LNHNV, YYDKDF (reference sequence). The CDR3 contains 17 residues. The CDR3, as DNA: TGTGCCACCAGCAGAACCTCCGGTGGAGGGGGATTGTCGGAGCAGTACTTC. Encoded protein: CATSRTSGGGGLSEQYF.

The genes are TRBV19 and TRBJ1-6; possibly TRBD1 for D (5 bases). This CDR3 contains 14 residues. V shed 7 bases and J shed 8 bases, with 15 bases lying between them. CDR1 is LNHDA, CDR2 SQIVND, per germline (reference sequence). Here the CDR3 reads CASNKGTLDSPLHF. The CDR3 DNA is TGTGCCAGTAACAAGGGGACCTTGGATTCACCCCTCCACTTT.

This clonotype was picked up many times. The chain recombines TRBV14 with TRBJ2-5; 10 bases align to TRBD2. Germline CDR1 reads SGHDN; CDR2 reads FVKESK. This CDR3 region has 15 residues. After removal of 1 base from V and 1 base from J, the junction contained 0 bases not matched to a gene. CDR3 protein: CASSQVAGGQETQYF. In nucleotides, the CDR3 is TGTGCCAGCAGCCAAGTAGCGGGAGGCCAAGAGACCCAGTACTTC.

The chain joins TRBV29-1 to TRBJ1-2; possible D gene TRBD1, 5 bases. Trimming shortened V by 2 bases and J by 7 bases, and 8 bases separated the two germline ends. The CDR3 spans 11 residues. The germline gives CDR1 SQVTM, CDR2 ANQGSEA. CDR3 sequence reads: CSVEKGVGYTF. The CDR3 DNA is TGCAGCGTTGAAAAAGGGGTTGGCTACACCTTC.

This clonotype has more than one count but fewer than ten. V and J are TRBV7-3 and TRBJ1-1; D possibly corresponds to TRBD1 (5 bases). The CDR3 totals 13 residues. Per the germline V gene, CDR1 is SGHTA and CDR2 is FQGTGA. V was clipped by 5 bases and J by 4 bases, with 11 bases between them. CDR3 protein: CASSRTLGTEAFF. In nucleotides, the CDR3 is TGTGCCAGCAGCCGGACATTGGGCACTGAAGCTTTCTTT.

The gene calls are TRBV3-1 and TRBJ1-6; maybe TRBD1 (5 bases). Germline V lookup: CDR1 LGHDT, CDR2 YNNKEL (reference sequence). Trimming removed 0 bases from V and 7 bases from J, with 10 bases in between. This CDR3 spans 15 amino acids. CDR3 region: CASSQDRGWNSPLHF. Here the CDR3 DNA reads TGTGCCAGCAGCCAAGATCGGGGCTGGAATTCACCCCTCCACTTT. The whole variable domain, remainder taken from reference TRBV3-1 and TRBJ1-6, is DTAVSQTPKYLVTQMGNDKSIKCEQNLGHDTMYWYKQDSKKFLKIMFSYNNKELIINETVPNRFSPKSPDKAHLNLHINSLELGDSAVYFCASSQDRGWNSPLHFGNGTRLTVT.

In this sample, this clonotype turned up a few times. The J gene is TRBJ1-1, the V gene TRBV18; 7 bases align to TRBD1. Germline CDR1 reads KGHSH; CDR2 reads LQKENI. The CDR3 has 16 residues. V was pared by 3 bases and J by 0 bases, with 7 bases of the junction left unmatched. The CDR3 nucleotides are TGTGCCAGCTCACCTGCCGGGACAGCAATGAACACTGAAGCTTTCTTT. As protein: CASSPAGTAMNTEAFF.

V gene TRBV5-5 combines with J gene TRBJ2-3; no clear D. Trimming removed 0 bases from V and 9 bases from J, with 8 bases in between. The V gene's germline CDR1 is SGHKS and CDR2 YYEKEE (reference sequence). The CDR3 spans 12 residues. CDR3 region: CASSLESETQYF. The CDR3 DNA is TGTGCCAGCAGCTTGGAGTCCGAGACGCAGTATTTT. The full variable domain, its missing parts supplied by reference TRBV5-5 and TRBJ2-3, is DAGVTQSPTHLIKTRGQQVTLRCSPISGHKSVSWYQQVLGQGPQFIFQYYEKEERGRGNFPDRFSARQFPNYSSELNVNALLLGDSALYLCASSLESETQYFGPGTRLTVL.

This clonotype came up many times. The V gene is TRBV12-3 or TRBV12-4, the J gene TRBJ2-5; TRBD2 is a possible D gene (7 bases). This CDR3 spans 13 amino acids. V gave up 6 bases and J gave up 5 bases, with 13 bases separating them. The CDR3 here is CASRRGGEETQYF. The CDR3 region has the DNA TGTGCCAGCAGGAGGGGGGGAGAGGAGACCCAGTACTTC.